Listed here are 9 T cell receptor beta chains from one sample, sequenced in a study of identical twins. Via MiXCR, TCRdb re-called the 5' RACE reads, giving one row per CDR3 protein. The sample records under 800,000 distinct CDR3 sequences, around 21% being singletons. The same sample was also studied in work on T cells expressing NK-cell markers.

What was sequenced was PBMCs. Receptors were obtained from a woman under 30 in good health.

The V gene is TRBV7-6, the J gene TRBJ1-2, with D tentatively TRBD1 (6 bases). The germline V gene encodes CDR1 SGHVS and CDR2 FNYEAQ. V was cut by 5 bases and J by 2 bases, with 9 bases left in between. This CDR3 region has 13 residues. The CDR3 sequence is CASSPRGNYGYTF. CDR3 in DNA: TGTGCCAGCAGCCCCAGGGGCAACTATGGCTACACCTTC.

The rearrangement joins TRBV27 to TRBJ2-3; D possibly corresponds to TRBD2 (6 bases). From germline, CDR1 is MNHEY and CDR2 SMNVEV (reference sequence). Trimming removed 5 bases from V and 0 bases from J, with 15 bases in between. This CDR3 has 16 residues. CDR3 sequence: CASSPPAGPSTDTQYF. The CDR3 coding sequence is TGTGCCAGCAGTCCCCCGGCGGGACCAAGCACAGATACGCAGTATTTT.

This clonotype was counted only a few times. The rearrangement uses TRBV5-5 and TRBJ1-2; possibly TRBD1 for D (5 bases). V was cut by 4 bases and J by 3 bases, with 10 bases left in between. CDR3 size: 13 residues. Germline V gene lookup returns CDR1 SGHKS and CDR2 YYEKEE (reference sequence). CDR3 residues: CASSDMTDYGYTF. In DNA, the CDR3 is TGTGCCAGCAGCGACATGACAGACTATGGCTACACCTTC.

The CDR3 nucleotides read TGTGCCAGCAGCCAAACTAGTTCCGAGCAGTACTTC. Translating it yields CASSQTSSEQYF. The chain joins TRBV6-5 to TRBJ2-7, with a tentative D call TRBD2 (5 bases). The CDR3 has 12 residues. Trimming left V 6 bases short and J 6 bases short, with 12 bases between. CDR1 and CDR2 (germline): MNHEY, SVGAGI.

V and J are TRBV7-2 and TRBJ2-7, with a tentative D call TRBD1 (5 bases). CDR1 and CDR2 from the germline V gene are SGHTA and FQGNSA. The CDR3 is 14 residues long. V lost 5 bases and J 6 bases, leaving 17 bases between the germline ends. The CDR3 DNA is TGTGCCAGCAGCCGACCGCAGGGATCGGGCGAGCAGTACTTC. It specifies CASSRPQGSGEQYF.

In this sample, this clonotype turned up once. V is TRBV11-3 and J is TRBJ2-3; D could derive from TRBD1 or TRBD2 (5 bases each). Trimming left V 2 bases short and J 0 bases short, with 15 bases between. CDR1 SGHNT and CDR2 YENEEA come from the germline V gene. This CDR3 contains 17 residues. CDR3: CASSLSGAGTSTDTQYF. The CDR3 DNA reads TGTGCCAGCAGCTTATCCGGGGCAGGTACTAGCACAGATACGCAGTATTTT.

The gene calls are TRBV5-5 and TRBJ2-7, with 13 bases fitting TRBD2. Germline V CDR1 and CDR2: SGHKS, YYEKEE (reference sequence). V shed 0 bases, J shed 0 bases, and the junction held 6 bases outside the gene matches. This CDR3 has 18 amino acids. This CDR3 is CASSLEGTSGTNSYEQYF. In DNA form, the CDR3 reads TGTGCCAGCAGCTTGGAAGGGACTAGCGGGACAAACTCCTACGAGCAGTACTTC.

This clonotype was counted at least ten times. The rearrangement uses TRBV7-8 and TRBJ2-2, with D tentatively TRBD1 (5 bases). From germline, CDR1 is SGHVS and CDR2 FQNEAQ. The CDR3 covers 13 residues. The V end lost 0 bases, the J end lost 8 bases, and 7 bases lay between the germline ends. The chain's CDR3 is CASSLARTGELFF. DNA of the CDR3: TGTGCCAGCAGCTTAGCCCGGACAGGGGAGCTGTTTTTT.

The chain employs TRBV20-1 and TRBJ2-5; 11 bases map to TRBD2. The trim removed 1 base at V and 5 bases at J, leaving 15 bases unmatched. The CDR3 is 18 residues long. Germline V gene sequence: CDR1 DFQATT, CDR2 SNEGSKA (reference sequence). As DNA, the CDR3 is TGCAGTGCTAGAGCACGATTAGCGGGAGGGCCCGTGTTGGAGACCCAGTACTTC. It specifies CSARARLAGGPVLETQYF.